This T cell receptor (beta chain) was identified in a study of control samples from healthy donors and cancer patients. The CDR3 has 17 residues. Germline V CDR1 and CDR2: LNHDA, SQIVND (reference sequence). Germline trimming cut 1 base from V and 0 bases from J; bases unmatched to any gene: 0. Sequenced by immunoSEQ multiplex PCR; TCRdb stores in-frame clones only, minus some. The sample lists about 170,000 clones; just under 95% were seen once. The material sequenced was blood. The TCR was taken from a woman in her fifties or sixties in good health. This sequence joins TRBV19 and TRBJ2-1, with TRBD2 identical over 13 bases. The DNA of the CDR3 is TGTGCCAGTAGTATAGGGACTAGCGGGAGCTCCTACAATGAGCAGTTCTTC. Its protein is CASSIGTSGSSYNEQFF.